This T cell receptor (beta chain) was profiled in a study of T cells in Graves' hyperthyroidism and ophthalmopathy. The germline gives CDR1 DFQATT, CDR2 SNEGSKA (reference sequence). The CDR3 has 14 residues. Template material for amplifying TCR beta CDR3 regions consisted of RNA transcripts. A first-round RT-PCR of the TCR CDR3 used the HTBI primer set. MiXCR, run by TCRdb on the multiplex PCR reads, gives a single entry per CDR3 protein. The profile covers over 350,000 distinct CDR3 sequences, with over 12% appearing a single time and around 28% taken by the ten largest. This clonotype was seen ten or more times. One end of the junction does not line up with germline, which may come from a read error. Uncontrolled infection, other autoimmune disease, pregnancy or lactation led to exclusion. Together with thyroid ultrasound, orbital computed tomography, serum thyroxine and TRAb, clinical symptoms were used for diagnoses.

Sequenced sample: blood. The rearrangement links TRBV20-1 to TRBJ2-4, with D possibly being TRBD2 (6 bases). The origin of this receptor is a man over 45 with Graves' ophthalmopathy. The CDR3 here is CSVRRRDAKNIQYF. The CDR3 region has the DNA TGCAGTGTTAGACGGAGGGATGCCAAAAACATTCAGTACTTC.